The rows below give T cell receptor beta chains drawn from one sample of a study of blood T cell repertoires in COVID-19. TCRdb's copy holds only in-frame clones and misses some; the assay was immunoSEQ multiplex PCR. The sample contains about 98,000 clones, 84% of which appear only once. The source material was peripheral blood. These TCRs come from a human donor in a cohort sampled during active COVID-19. Both conserved end residues are part of each CDR3. The order of the fields is clone size, V gene, J gene, D gene, CDR3 DNA, CDR3 protein. The D gene is left open where the match is weak. Expanded clones get a size class; other rows say once, few or many, or leave the size out.

once	TRBV5-4	TRBJ2-1	NA	TGTGCCAGCAGCTTGGTGGGGCAGGGTGAGCAGTTCTTC	CASSLVGQGEQFF
NA	TRBV7-2	TRBJ2-5	NA	TGTGCCAGCAGCTTAGCAGGGGCCGGGGAGACCCAGTACTTC	CASSLAGAGETQYF
NA	TRBV15	TRBJ1-2	NA	TGTGCCACCAGCAGACAGGGGACGAGCGGCTACACCTTC	CATSRQGTSGYTF
NA	TRBV11-2	TRBJ2-2	NA	TGTGCCAGCAGCTTAGGCCTTTGGGGGGCGAACACCGGGGAGCTGTTTTTT	CASSLGLWGANTGELFF
NA	TRBV7-2	TRBJ2-5	TRBD1	TGTGCCAGCAGCCCGCGACAGGGACGAAAGACCCAGTACTTC	CASSPRQGRKTQYF
NA	TRBV15	TRBJ2-2	NA	TGTGCCACCAGCAGAGATCGCGGGGCCGGGGAGCTGTTTTTT	CATSRDRGAGELFF
few	TRBV11-3	TRBJ2-7	TRBD1	TGTGCCAGCAGCTCGATGACAGGGATTGCAGTCGAGCAGTACTTC	CASSSMTGIAVEQYF
NA	TRBV12-3/TRBV12-4	TRBJ1-2	NA	TGTGCCAGCAGGAGGGCTTCTAACTATGGCTACACCTTC	CASRRASNYGYTF
NA	TRBV20-1	TRBJ1-5	TRBD1	TGCAGTGCTAGTCCATTCGACAGGGAGATCCAGCCCCAGCATTTT	CSASPFDREIQPQHF
NA	TRBV6-5	TRBJ1-5	NA	TGTGCCAGCATCGAAAATTGGGGGGTAAATCAGCCCCAGCATTTT	CASIENWGVNQPQHF
NA	TRBV4-1	TRBJ1-3	NA	TGCGCCAGCAGCCAAGAATCGGGAAACACCATATATTTT	CASSQESGNTIYF
NA	TRBV18	TRBJ1-1	NA	TGTGCCAGCTCACCGACAGGAGGGAACACTGAAGCTTTCTTT	CASSPTGGNTEAFF
NA	TRBV7-2	TRBJ2-7	NA	TGTGCCAGCAGCTTAGGGCGGGCTAACTACGAGCAGTACTTC	CASSLGRANYEQYF
NA	TRBV6-5	TRBJ1-5	TRBD1	TGTGCCAGCAGTTGGGGCAGGGGGAGAGATCAGCCCCAGCATTTT	CASSWGRGRDQPQHF
few	TRBV2	TRBJ1-1	NA	TGTGCCAGCGATGTGGGGGGAACTGAAGCTTTCTTT	CASDVGGTEAFF
NA	TRBV5-1	TRBJ1-2	NA	TGCGCCAGCAGCGGGCAGGGGAATGGCTACACCTTC	CASSGQGNGYTF
NA	TRBV7-2	TRBJ2-7	TRBD2	TGTGCCAGCAGCTCCGTAGCGGGGAGCGTCCACGAGCAGTACTTC	CASSSVAGSVHEQYF
NA	TRBV18	TRBJ1-1	NA	TGTGCCAGCTCACCGCAAGGTGGGGGGTTAGGTGAAGCTTTCTTT	CASSPQGGGLGEAFF
NA	TRBV9	TRBJ2-5	NA	TGTGCCAGCAGCGTAGGGGGGGGCCTGGAGACCCAGTACTTC	CASSVGGGLETQYF
NA	TRBV5-4	TRBJ1-2	NA	TGTGCCAGCAGCTCCCCCCTCGGGGGAATAACAACTAACTATGGCTACACCTTC	CASSSPLGGITTNYGYTF
NA	TRBV27	TRBJ2-7	TRBD2	TGTGCCAGCAGTTCCCGACTAGCGGGGGGCACAAAGGTACTCGAGCAGTACTTC	CASSSRLAGGTKVLEQYF
NA	TRBV11-3	TRBJ2-7	NA	TGTGCCAGCAGCTTAGAGGGGGGAATCTCCTACGAGCAGTACTTC	CASSLEGGISYEQYF
NA	TRBV3-1/TRBV3-2	TRBJ1-1	NA	TGTGCCAGCAGCACAATGAACACTGAAGCTTTCTTT	CASSTMNTEAFF
NA	TRBV5-1	TRBJ2-5	TRBD2	TGCGCCAGCAGCCGGGGGAGGGCGGATGCGACCCAGTACTTC	CASSRGRADATQYF
once	TRBV28	TRBJ1-1	NA	TGTGCCAGCAGTTTATGGTGGACATCTCCGAACACTGAAGCTTTCTTT	CASSLWWTSPNTEAFF
NA	TRBV5-6	TRBJ2-3	NA	TGTGCCAGCAGCAACTGGGGCAGGAAAGGCTCCGATACGCAGTATTTT	CASSNWGRKGSDTQYF
NA	TRBV28	TRBJ2-1	TRBD2	TGTGCCAGCAGATATCCTAGCGGTTCGTCCTACAATGAGCAGTTCTTC	CASRYPSGSSYNEQFF
NA	TRBV30	TRBJ1-6	NA	TGTGCCTGGAGGGACAGAGGATGGGGTTCACCCCTCCACTTT	CAWRDRGWGSPLHF
NA	TRBV5-1	TRBJ1-2	TRBD1	TGCGCCAGCTCCAGACAGGGAGATGGGATAAGCTATGGCTACACCTTC	CASSRQGDGISYGYTF
NA	TRBV27	TRBJ2-6	NA	TGTGCCAGCAGTAGTGGGGCTCCAGGGGCCAACGTCCTGACTTTC	CASSSGAPGANVLTF
NA	TRBV7-9	TRBJ1-1	TRBD1	TGTGCCAGCAGCGTGTACAGGGGAGGCACTGAAGCTTTCTTT	CASSVYRGGTEAFF
few	TRBV2	TRBJ1-5	NA	TGTGCCAGCACCGAAGCAAGTGCAGGTCAGCCCCAGCATTTT	CASTEASAGQPQHF
once	TRBV7-3	TRBJ1-3	NA	TGTGCCAGCAGCTTTTCTCCGCTGACAGCCTCTGGAAACACCATATATTTT	CASSFSPLTASGNTIYF
NA	TRBV6-6	TRBJ2-1	NA	TGTGCCAGCAGTTTGACTAGCAATGAGCAGTTCTTC	CASSLTSNEQFF
NA	TRBV5-4	TRBJ2-3	TRBD2	TGTGCCAGCAGCAAGGGACTAGCCACCGTCGCGCCAACAGATACGCAGTATTTT	CASSKGLATVAPTDTQYF
NA	TRBV25-1	TRBJ2-5	TRBD2	TGTGCCAGCAGGGTGACTAGCGGGGGGTTAGAGACCCAGTACTTC	CASRVTSGGLETQYF
NA	TRBV28	TRBJ2-7	NA	TGTGCCAGCAGTCCCGGGACGGGAGCCTACGAGCAGTACTTC	CASSPGTGAYEQYF
NA	TRBV5-1	TRBJ2-1	TRBD1	TGCGCCAGCAGTTCCGGACAGGGGGCTTACAATGAGCAGTTCTTC	CASSSGQGAYNEQFF
NA	TRBV21-1	TRBJ1-4	NA	TGTGCCAGCAGCAAAAGGGGCAATGAAAAACTGTTTTTT	CASSKRGNEKLFF
NA	TRBV18	TRBJ1-2	NA	TGTGCCAGCTCATCGACGGGAGCTGGGGACTATGGCTACACCTTC	CASSSTGAGDYGYTF
NA	TRBV5-1	TRBJ2-3	TRBD2	TGCGCCAGCAGCAACTCGGGACTAGCGAGGGCAGATACGCAGTATTTT	CASSNSGLARADTQYF
NA	TRBV14	TRBJ2-7	NA	TGTGCCAGCAGCCAACGTCGTGGGGCTGTAGAATACGAGCAGTACTTC	CASSQRRGAVEYEQYF
NA	TRBV4-2	TRBJ1-6	NA	TGTGCCAGCAGCCAAGGGTCCTACCCACCCCTCCACTTT	CASSQGSYPPLHF
NA	TRBV5-1	TRBJ2-7	NA	TGCGCCAGCAGCTTGGAACAGGGAGCGGCGAGGGAGCAGTACTTC	CASSLEQGAAREQYF
NA	TRBV9	TRBJ1-6	TRBD1	TGTGCCAGCAGCGTAGGGTTCGGGACAGGGAATTCACCCCTCCACTTT	CASSVGFGTGNSPLHF
few	TRBV7-9	TRBJ1-3	NA	TGTGCCAGCAGCCTGACAGGACCCTCTGGAAACACCATATATTTT	CASSLTGPSGNTIYF
NA	TRBV15	TRBJ2-5	NA	TGTGCCACCAGCAGAGCCCAGGGGGAGACCCAGTACTTC	CATSRAQGETQYF
NA	TRBV5-1	TRBJ2-3	TRBD2	TGCGCCAGCAGCTTGGTACTAGCGGGATCTCGGGATACGCAGTATTTT	CASSLVLAGSRDTQYF
NA	TRBV15	TRBJ1-2	NA	TGTGCCACCAGCAGAGATCGCGGCTATGGCTACACCTTC	CATSRDRGYGYTF
once	TRBV19	TRBJ2-3	NA	TGTGCCAGTAGTGAACAGGCCACAGATACGCAGTATTTT	CASSEQATDTQYF
NA	TRBV5-5	TRBJ2-7	NA	TGTGCCAGCATCACCGGGACTGAATCCTACGAGCAGTACTTC	CASITGTESYEQYF
NA	TRBV11-2	TRBJ2-1	NA	TGTGCCAGCAGTCGCGGGGTGGGCTCCTACAATGAGCAGTTCTTC	CASSRGVGSYNEQFF